This TCR beta chain derives from a study of persistence of HIV-infected CD4 T cells. The stimulus was an HIV-1 Gag 15-mer peptide pool, about 1 ug/peptide/mL. Memory cells lacking CD40L and CD69 with high CD45RO were sorted. Inclusion required CMV-positive serology and CD4+ counts above 400 cells/uL. As for this clone: Its antigen is unidentified.

Sequencing used immunoSEQ version 4 in survey mode. Template was genomic DNA at around 10 ng/uL, with up to about 1 ug used per sample. The protocol was immunoSEQ multiplex PCR, while the TCRdb copy is restricted to in-frame clones and leaves out a portion. The repertoire has 30,000 to 40,000 clones, 65% to 90% of them found once; the top ten carry 18%. Germline V gene data show CDR1 as SGDLS and CDR2 as YYNGEE. The CDR3 runs 15 residues. J lost 9 bases, V lost 5 bases, and 8 bases had no gene match. The chain recombines TRBV9 with TRBJ2-1, with 13 bases fitting TRBD2. The sequence came from an adult woman with HIV who was CMV-seropositive. The sequencing used CD4+ T cells sorted from PBMCs after roughly 19-hour stimulation, collected from a patient who received antiretroviral therapy. The CDR3 region is CASSRRTSGSGEQFF. The CDR3 DNA is TGTGCCAGCAGTAGAAGGACTAGCGGGAGCGGTGAGCAGTTCTTC.